The entry below describes one TCR beta chain. It lacks a known antigen. No base-level quality is on record; no much larger clone is a single base apart. The immunoSEQ Assay, a bias-controlled multiplex PCR, was used to amplify TCRbeta CDR3 regions from genomic DNA. The study's processing was this. Nucleated cell counts per sample were estimated from amplification of reference gene primers within the assay. Sequence reads were collapsed and filtered to measure the absolute abundance of every unique TCRbeta CDR3 rearrangement. For each sample, productive Simpson clonality was calculated as the square root of Simpson's diversity index across productive rearrangements. The table was pulled from immuneACCESS by TCRdb, which kept in-frame rearrangements only. Such tables lose some clones; where checked, under half of the loss comes from unresolved V genes, and the rest has no known cause. The D gene and trimming were derived from the DNA, and the V and J assignments and clone size from that table. The sample yields roughly 300,000 clones; about 90% were counted once. The top ten clones comprise roughly 1.9% of the sample.

The sample comes from a study of blood T cell repertoires in COVID-19 (dated by TCRdb to 2018 to 2021). Some background on the complete study: Samples covering the acute and convalescent phases of COVID-19 were provided by collaborators in the United States, Italy and Spain. The material from the prospective study consisted of cDNA or gDNA derived from T cells, B-cell-depleted T cells, or PBMCs. The dataset comprised deeply sampled blood TCRbeta repertoires from subjects exposed to, actively infected with, or recovered from COVID-19. The repertoires were released in a freely available public database intended as a resource for research on the immune response to SARS-CoV-2. Samples were obtained from the ongoing ImmuneRACE study (first 160 participants) and from over 1,000 subjects provided by 6 global collaborators. A de-identified subject ID, COVID-19 status, age in years and sex were almost always included in the sample metadata. Where HLA class I and class II types were available, the types were taken from metadata supplied by the sample provider, not from assay-based typing. Overall results and qualifications from the work: The quantity of clinical and demographic metadata differed by source and by participant and was supplied without curation.

At one collaborating source in Seattle, patients were enrolled during active infection and were followed longitudinally through the course of disease. Collaborating institutions collected whole blood in K2EDTA tubes following their own protocols. For TCRbeta analysis, collaborators shipped samples as frozen whole blood, isolated PBMCs, or DNA extracted from either of those sample types. Sequences MDHEN (CDR1) and SYDVKM (CDR2) are obtained from the germline V gene. V is pared back by 4 bases and J by 4 bases, with 17 bases lying between the germline termini. The CDR3 numbers 16 residues from cysteine through phenylalanine. The entry retains the CDR3 DNA only, 48 bases that are in frame from base 1.

The receptor comes from a woman in her 30s with COVID-19, enrolled during active disease. The sample taken for sequencing was peripheral blood. Recombination connected TRBV28 to TRBJ1-5; the D segment cannot be called with confidence. In nucleotide form, the sequence is TGTGCCAGCAGTTCCTCCGACATTCTGGATAATCAGCCCCAGCATTTT. It codes for CASSSSDILDNQPQHF. The variable domain in full, with residues beyond the CDR3 obtained from the reference TRBV28 and TRBJ1-5 genes, is DVKVTQSSRYLVKRTGEKVFLECVQDMDHENMFWYRQDPGLGLRLIYFSYDVKMKEKGDIPEGYSVSREKKERFSLILESASTNQTSMYLCASSSSDILDNQPQHFGDGTRLSIL.